The present entry profiles one TCR beta chain with its context. What antigen it recognizes has not been identified. No quality values exist for individual bases; no much larger clone is one base distant. The library came from the immunoSEQ multiplex PCR assay. A mixture of 60 forward primers for TCR Vbeta segments and 13 reverse primers for TCR Jbeta segments was used in the multiplex PCR. The CDR3 region of rearranged TCR beta genes was amplified from genomic DNA by a multiplex PCR assay. The Illumina HiSeq System was used to sequence the amplified TCR beta libraries as 87-base-pair reads. In the original analysis: Across the 666 repertoires, a later analysis counted roughly 77 million unique TCR beta chains, 9.5 million to 12 million of which were shared by at least two donors. A nearest-neighbor algorithm error-corrected the raw reads and collapsed the reads into unique sequences, merging closely related sequences to remove PCR and sequencing errors. To assign V, D and J gene segments, CDR3 sequences were aligned to IMGT reference sequences. For a sequence to be retained, at least a six-nucleotide match to both a V gene segment and a J gene segment was required. A rearrangement counted as productive if the CDR3 had no stop codons and remained in frame with V and J, and every other rearrangement counted as non-productive. CDR3 was defined according to IMGT convention as the region running from the second conserved V-encoded cysteine to the conserved J-encoded phenylalanine. Sequences without an unambiguous match to a single V gene segment were excluded from the earlier analysis of about 600 of the donors. In an earlier analysis of a few hundred of the donors, V segments were called functional above 56.7% productive rearrangements and were called segregating when the between-donor standard deviation exceeded 5%. A statistical classification framework was built to diagnose cytomegalovirus status from the catalog of TCR beta chain sequences. In a later analysis, V and J genes were assigned by comparing TCR nucleotide sequences against IMGT/GENE-DB human TR gene sequences. In a later analysis, CDR3 sequences and most-parsimonious VDJ recombination scenarios were assigned using the TCRdist pipeline. In a later analysis, each TCR beta chain was defined by its CDR3 amino acid sequence together with its V-gene family, and reads lacking a unique V-gene family were excluded. A later analysis removed 450 to 600 highly shared, low-generation-probability nucleotide sequences to deal with suspected cross-contamination and a sequencing artifact. In a later analysis, a clonal expansion index was calculated for each public chain from normalized within-repertoire ranks of inferred template counts. In a later analysis, generation probabilities were computed using a VDJ recombination model fitted to out-of-frame rearrangements, and the results were checked against IGoR. A later analysis scored TCR-TCR, TCR-HLA and TCR-CMV co-occurrence with hypergeometric tests, applying a repertoire-size bias correction to TCR pairs. To estimate false discovery rates, a later analysis permuted the HLA or CMV assignments 20 times. In a later analysis, co-occurring TCRs were grouped using DBSCAN, with TCRdist sequence similarity added in when clustering inside HLA-allele-positive subsets. For co-occurrence clustering, repertoires with fewer than 30,000 or more than 120,000 public chains were excluded, along with roughly 5 repertoires with anomalous nucleotide sharing. The clones in this table, taken by TCRdb from immuneACCESS, are in-frame only. Not every clone is retained; where verified, under half of the shortfall comes from an unresolved V gene, and the cause of the rest is unknown. D and trimming come from the DNA, and the V and J calls and clone size come from that table. The sample table records 130,000 to 150,000 clones; roughly four fifths of these occur just once. The top ten constitute over 1% of the sample.

The cohort was made up of several hundred healthy bone marrow donors. Cohort members were all nominally healthy when sampled, although unrecorded immune exposures were likely present. The donor was CMV seronegative and was included in the group of several hundred seronegative cohort members. Every donor gave a peripheral blood sample, and the peripheral blood mononuclear cells from that sample were used for TCR beta sequencing. Genomic DNA extraction from the blood cell samples was performed with the Qiagen DNeasy Blood Extraction Kit. The sample is drawn from a study of cytomegalovirus exposure and HLA in healthy donors (TCRdb year 2017). A note on the overall study: An earlier analysis of 587 of the donors reported under 300 Gb of sequence data and about 120 million unique TCR beta sequences obtained from some 170 million T cells. An early release covering some 640 HLA-typed donors comprised about 300 gigabases of sequencing data and roughly 86 million unique TCR sequences. Among the approximately 400 genotyped donors, around 81% belonged to the genetic ancestry cluster associated with self-reported Caucasian donors. The study was designed to test whether signatures of past pathogen exposure could be identified by cataloging public T cell receptors. The study used immunosequencing to profile the T cell repertoires of approximately 690 subjects and linked those repertoires to cytomegalovirus serostatus. Along with the roughly 670-subject first cohort, a separate validation cohort of over 90 different subjects was used. The study combined high-throughput TCR immunosequencing, statistical association of individual TCRs with disease status, and machine learning to predict cytomegalovirus infection status. A later analysis re-analyzed previously published TCR beta repertoires from 660 or so donors and added high-resolution HLA genotyping to study TCR occurrence patterns. The later analysis used no new phenotypic data to find candidate immune exposures, relying instead on TCR beta sequences and their occurrence across donors. In an earlier analysis of more than 550 of the donors, high-throughput TCR beta sequencing was used to judge whether each TCR beta V gene segment behaved as functional or pseudogenic. Donor age, sex, ethnicity and CMV serostatus were compiled alongside the repertoire data. In a later genetic analysis, genome-wide SNP genotypes for about three fifths of the 666 donors were used, and that subset was treated as a discovery cohort. All discovery cohort repertoires had been generated on a single sequencing platform. Both class I and class II loci were covered by HLA typing, at four-digit resolution. Typing coverage varied by locus: roughly 620-630 donors for A, B, C, DRB1 and DQB1; approximately 500 for DQA1; nearly 610 for DPA1; approximately 490 for DPB1. Roughly five DR-DQ haplotypes were treated as single units for association and clustering because of strong linkage in the cohort. Across some 400 genotyped donors of the cohort, an average of about 240,000 unique TCR beta nucleotide sequences per donor were sequenced, and roughly 20% of those sequences were non-productive.

Trimming costs V 4 bases and J 8 bases, and their ends lie 11 bases apart. CDR1 and CDR2 were assigned from the germline V gene as MNHNS and SASEGT. Spanning cysteine to phenylalanine, the CDR3 consists of 12 amino acids. The retained sequence is limited to the CDR3, 36 bases, with the frame set at the first base. Broad study findings and their caveats: Cytomegalovirus status was reported to be diagnosed by the classifier with high specificity and sensitivity in both the original and validation cohorts. According to a later analysis, TCR association rates differed among HLA loci, with DRB1 alleles showing the most associated TCRs and HLA-C alleles showing the fewest. Because counts were too low, around 18 rarely observed V segments, including chromosome 9 orphons, were left out of the earlier analysis of 587 of the donors. It was suggested by the authors that the approach could potentially be generalized to other disease states and immunological phenotypes. Because the 87-base-pair reads could not distinguish some IMGT-functional V segments, including TRBV6-2 and TRBV6-3, those segments were excluded. A further reported finding was that TCR beta sequences accurately predicted the HLA-A and HLA-B alleles for most subjects in the first cohort. Most CMV-associated TCR beta chains appeared to be HLA-restricted in a later analysis, and the HLA associations seemed to be driven largely by CMV exposure. Immune exposure information for the cohort was limited to CMV serostatus. Presence/absence analyses assumed roughly uniform sequencing depth across donors, an assumption that may not hold. Broadly in line with IMGT annotations, most TCR beta V segments showed up in productive rearrangements about 87% or about 30% of the time in an earlier analysis of approximately 600 of the donors. In a later genetic analysis, fewer N-insertions in productive TCRs were reported among donors in an Asian-associated ancestry cluster than the roughly 700-donor mean. In the study, around 150 TCR beta chains were listed as associated with cytomegalovirus. Correlated functional status among segregating V segments might reflect linkage disequilibrium, but an unknown experimental factor could not be ruled out. In a later analysis, HLA-associated TCR beta chains were found to be more clonally expanded and to have lower generation probabilities than equally common non-associated chains. An association between a missense DCLRE1C variant and V-gene and J-gene trimming of TCR beta chains was found in a later genetic analysis and replicated in an independent cohort. Specific HLA alleles were associated with 15,000 to 20,000 TCR beta sequences at a false discovery rate of 0.05 in a later analysis. A group of highly shared sequence variants was considered likely to be a technical artifact of the sequencing pipeline. Assigning TCR associations to individual alleles was difficult when HLA alleles, especially DR and DQ, strongly co-occurred. In a later analysis, several top co-occurrence clusters were reported to appear linked to parvovirus B19, influenza, CMV and Epstein-Barr virus. HLA typing was unavailable for some donors at each locus, so association tests used only the typed subset. In this cohort, only TCR beta chains were sequenced, and detectable features were limited by the absence of alpha or paired-chain data. Most TCR sequences were observed very rarely across donors, whereas some public TCRs were present in many individuals. In vitro tests confirmed that a few of the cytomegalovirus-associated TCR beta chains recognize cytomegalovirus antigens.

The specimen was PBMCs. The sequence links TRBV6-1 to TRBJ1-2; the D gene cannot be named for sure. This clonotype originated in a woman aged 40 to 49 in good health and CMV-seronegative. The CDR3 is CASSVAKYGYTF. The DNA is TGTGCCAGCAGTGTGGCCAAATACGGCTACACCTTC.